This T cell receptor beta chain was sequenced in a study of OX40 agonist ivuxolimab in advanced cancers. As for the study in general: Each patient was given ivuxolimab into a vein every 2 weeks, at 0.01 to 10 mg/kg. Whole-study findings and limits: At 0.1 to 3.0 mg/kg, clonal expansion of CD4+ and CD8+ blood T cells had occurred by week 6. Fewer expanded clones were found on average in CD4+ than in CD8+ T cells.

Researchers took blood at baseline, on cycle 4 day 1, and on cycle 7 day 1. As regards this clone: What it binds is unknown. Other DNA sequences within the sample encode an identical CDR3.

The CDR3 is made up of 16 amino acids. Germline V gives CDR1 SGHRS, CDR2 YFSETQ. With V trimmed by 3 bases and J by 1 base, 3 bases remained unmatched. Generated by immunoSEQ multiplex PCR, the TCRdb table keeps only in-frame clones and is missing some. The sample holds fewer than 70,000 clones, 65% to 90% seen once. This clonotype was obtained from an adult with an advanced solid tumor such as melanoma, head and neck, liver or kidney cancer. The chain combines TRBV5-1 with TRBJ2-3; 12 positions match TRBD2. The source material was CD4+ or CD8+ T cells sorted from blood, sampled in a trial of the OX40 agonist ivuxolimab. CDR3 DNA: TGCGCCAGCAGCTCGAGGACTAGCGGGGGCACAGATACGCAGTATTTT. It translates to CASSSRTSGGTDTQYF.